Listed below are T cell receptor beta chains from one sample, sequenced in a study of blood T cell repertoires in COVID-19. Only in-frame clones appear in the TCRdb table, and some are missing; sequencing was by immunoSEQ multiplex PCR. Of 350,000 to 450,000 clones listed, roughly 85% are singletons. The specimen was peripheral blood. These TCRs come from a woman aged 18-29 years with acute or convalescent COVID-19. Both conserved end residues are part of each CDR3. The D gene is left open where the match is weak. Part of the rows lack a size; the others show once, few, many or a class for expanded clones.

CDR3aa	CDR3nt	abundance	d_gene	v_gene	j_gene
CASSGDRGREGYTF	TGTGCCAGCAGTGGGGACAGGGGGCGAGAGGGCTACACCTTC	-	TRBD1	TRBV2	TRBJ1-2
CASTRGTFYTGELFF	TGTGCCAGCACCAGAGGGACATTTTACACCGGGGAGCTGTTTTTT	-	-	TRBV14	TRBJ2-2
CASSLSYPLAGGPTYNEQFF	TGTGCCAGCAGCTTATCCTACCCTCTAGCGGGAGGGCCCACCTACAATGAGCAGTTCTTC	-	TRBD2	TRBV11-3	TRBJ2-1
CSASLGVSGELFF	TGCAGTGCTAGTTTGGGAGTCTCCGGGGAGCTGTTTTTT	-	-	TRBV20-1	TRBJ2-2
CASSPSGSGYSYEQYF	TGTGCCAGTAGCCCAAGTGGGAGCGGGTACTCCTACGAGCAGTACTTC	-	-	TRBV19	TRBJ2-7
CASSFEPTGTAERGAFF	TGTGCCAGCAGCTTTGAACCTACCGGGACAGCGGAAAGGGGAGCTTTCTTT	-	TRBD1	TRBV5-5	TRBJ1-1
CASGEGYSNQPQHF	TGTGCCAGCGGCGAGGGGTATAGCAATCAGCCCCAGCATTTT	-	-	TRBV9	TRBJ1-5
CASSPEQGLRNTIYF	TGCGCCAGCAGCCCTGAACAGGGGCTGAGAAACACCATATATTTT	-	TRBD1	TRBV5-1	TRBJ1-3
CASSPLTGANYGYTF	TGTGCCAGCTCACCATTGACAGGAGCTAACTATGGCTACACCTTC	-	-	TRBV18	TRBJ1-2
CASSPPSPGEQYF	TGTGCCAGCAGCCCTCCTTCCCCCGGCGAGCAGTACTTC	once	-	TRBV7-2	TRBJ2-7
CSVIQGAVNYGYTF	TGCAGCGTTATACAGGGGGCGGTGAACTATGGCTACACCTTC	once	TRBD1	TRBV29-1	TRBJ1-2
CASSPPLAAYQETQYF	TGTGCCAGCAGCCCCCCCCTAGCGGCGTACCAAGAGACCCAGTACTTC	once	TRBD2	TRBV5-8	TRBJ2-5
CASSLEQGNQPQHF	TGTGCCAGCAGCTTAGAACAGGGGAATCAGCCCCAGCATTTT	once	TRBD1	TRBV11-2	TRBJ1-5
CASSQGDKGNQPQHF	TGCGCCAGCAGCCAAGGTGACAAGGGCAATCAGCCCCAGCATTTT	once	-	TRBV4-1	TRBJ1-5
CASSLSETYNEQFF	TGTGCCAGCAGCTTATCTGAGACCTACAATGAGCAGTTCTTC	-	-	TRBV7-3	TRBJ2-1
CASSRLPSGEGYNEQFF	TGTGCCAGTAGTAGACTACCTAGCGGGGAGGGCTACAATGAGCAGTTCTTC	-	TRBD2	TRBV19	TRBJ2-1
CASSLVQREWVDTQYF	TGTGCCAGCAGCTTGGTCCAGCGGGAGTGGGTAGATACGCAGTATTTT	-	TRBD2	TRBV5-6	TRBJ2-3
CASSFRGMETQYF	TGTGCCAGCAGTTTTAGAGGAATGGAGACCCAGTACTTC	-	-	TRBV27	TRBJ2-5
CASSRGGRYNEQFF	TGTGCCAGCTCTCGGGGGGGCAGGTATAATGAGCAGTTCTTC	-	TRBD2	TRBV7-3	TRBJ2-1
CASSVGQGTNQPQHF	TGTGCCAGCAGTGTAGGGCAGGGCACCAATCAGCCCCAGCATTTT	once	-	TRBV6-2/TRBV6-3	TRBJ1-5
CASSPLGQGDNEQFF	TGTGCCAGCAGCCCTCTTGGTCAGGGGGACAATGAGCAGTTCTTC	-	TRBD1	TRBV5-6	TRBJ2-1
CASSLTSGGGDEQYF	TGTGCCAGCAGCTTAACTTCGGGAGGGGGCGACGAGCAGTACTTC	-	-	TRBV11-1	TRBJ2-7
CASSSNRGAQETQYF	TGTGCCAGCAGCTCGAACAGGGGGGCCCAAGAGACCCAGTACTTC	-	TRBD1	TRBV7-2	TRBJ2-5
CASSLPGQGTTGELFF	TGTGCCAGCAGCTTACCGGGACAGGGTACCACCGGGGAGCTGTTTTTT	-	TRBD1	TRBV5-4	TRBJ2-2
CASSFTQVNTEAFF	TGTGCCAGCAGTTTCACTCAGGTGAACACTGAAGCTTTCTTT	once	-	TRBV6-6	TRBJ1-1
CASRGGNYEQYF	TGTGCCAGCAGGGGGGGGAACTACGAGCAGTACTTC	-	TRBD2	TRBV6-5	TRBJ2-7
CASSPDRSSEAFF	TGTGCCAGCAGCCCAGACAGGTCTTCTGAAGCTTTCTTT	-	-	TRBV7-7	TRBJ1-1
CASSLDSARTYEQYF	TGTGCCAGCAGCTTAGATTCGGCTAGAACCTACGAGCAGTACTTC	once	-	TRBV11-2	TRBJ2-7
CASSVPPGGGYTF	TGTGCCAGCAGCGTACCTCCAGGGGGTGGCTACACCTTC	-	TRBD1	TRBV9	TRBJ1-2
CASSPGLAGGQSPYEQYF	TGCGCCAGCAGCCCCGGACTAGCGGGAGGCCAATCTCCCTACGAGCAGTACTTC	-	TRBD2	TRBV5-1	TRBJ2-7
CASSFIAGGPYNEQFF	TGTGCCAGCAGCTTCATAGCGGGAGGGCCTTACAATGAGCAGTTCTTC	once	TRBD2	TRBV5-4	TRBJ2-1
CASRSGGASTDTQYF	TGTGCCAGCAGGAGCGGGGGAGCTAGCACAGATACGCAGTATTTT	-	TRBD2	TRBV2	TRBJ2-3
CATSTPMGPEAFF	TGTGCCACCAGCACCCCCATGGGCCCTGAAGCTTTCTTT	-	-	TRBV15	TRBJ1-1
CASSQEWGQGAEETQYF	TGCGCCAGCAGCCAAGAGTGGGGACAGGGGGCTGAGGAGACCCAGTACTTC	-	TRBD1	TRBV4-1	TRBJ2-5
CASSPLEGGIYGYTF	TGCGCCAGCAGCCCCCTGGAGGGTGGTATCTATGGCTACACCTTC	-	-	TRBV4-1	TRBJ1-2
CASSSQGYEQYF	TGTGCCAGCAGTTCACAGGGGTACGAGCAGTACTTC	-	TRBD1	TRBV2	TRBJ2-7
CAWSVQSYYEQYF	TGTGCCTGGAGTGTACAATCGTACTACGAGCAGTACTTC	-	-	TRBV30	TRBJ2-7
CASSHPVSRIPSEQYF	TGTGCCAGCAGCCACCCCGTAAGCCGAATCCCCTCCGAGCAGTACTTC	-	-	TRBV27	TRBJ2-7
CAGLREVPHEQYF	TGTGCCGGGCTACGGGAAGTCCCCCACGAGCAGTACTTC	-	-	TRBV24-1	TRBJ2-7
CASSQLRITEAFF	TGTGCCAGCAGTCAGTTGAGGATCACTGAAGCTTTCTTT	-	-	TRBV27	TRBJ1-1
CAISEQGARHEQYF	TGTGCCATCAGTGAACAGGGGGCTCGACACGAGCAGTACTTC	few	TRBD1	TRBV10-3	TRBJ2-7
CASSLGPGQGWHEQFF	TGTGCCAGCAGCTTAGGCCCGGGACAGGGGTGGCATGAGCAGTTCTTC	-	TRBD1	TRBV13	TRBJ2-1
CASSPPQWTGGSSYNSPLHF	TGTGCCAGTAGTCCCCCTCAATGGACAGGGGGGAGCTCCTATAATTCACCCCTCCACTTT	-	TRBD1	TRBV19	TRBJ1-6
CASSRETSHNEQFF	TGCGCCAGCAGCCGGGAGACTAGCCACAATGAGCAGTTCTTC	-	TRBD2	TRBV4-1	TRBJ2-1
CASSLMHLAGTDTQYF	TGTGCCAGCAGCTTAATGCACCTAGCAGGCACAGATACGCAGTATTTT	-	-	TRBV7-3	TRBJ2-3
CASRMATGNTIYF	TGTGCCAGTAGAATGGCAACTGGAAACACCATATATTTT	-	-	TRBV19	TRBJ1-3
CASSLDTGTSTNEQFF	TGCGCCAGCAGCCTCGATACCGGGACTAGCACCAATGAGCAGTTCTTC	-	TRBD2	TRBV5-1	TRBJ2-1
CASSAPGDGNTEAFF	TGTGCCAGCAGCGCGCCAGGGGACGGGAACACTGAAGCTTTCTTT	-	-	TRBV9	TRBJ1-1
CASSQMGREQYF	TGTGCCAGCAGCCAGATGGGGAGGGAGCAGTACTTC	-	-	TRBV3-1/TRBV3-2	TRBJ2-7
CASRAVVPRRNGYTF	TGTGCCAGCAGGGCCGTCGTACCCAGGAGGAATGGCTACACCTTC	-	-	TRBV28	TRBJ1-2
CASSETGANTEAFF	TGTGCCAGCTCAGAGACAGGGGCGAACACTGAAGCTTTCTTT	few	TRBD1	TRBV18	TRBJ1-1
CASSLDPTSINEQFF	TGCGCCAGCAGCTTGGATCCGACTAGTATCAATGAGCAGTTCTTC	-	-	TRBV5-1	TRBJ2-1
CATSDSEGGTSGRVYF	TGTGCCACCAGTGACTCCGAGGGTGGGACTAGCGGGAGAGTGTACTTC	-	TRBD2	TRBV24-1	TRBJ2-7
CASSLSGTGTDTQYF	TGTGCCAGCAGCTTGTCTGGTACGGGAACAGATACGCAGTATTTT	-	-	TRBV5-5	TRBJ2-3
CASSGVREGVGTEAFF	TGTGCCAGCAGCGGCGTCCGTGAGGGGGTCGGCACTGAAGCTTTCTTT	-	-	TRBV9	TRBJ1-1
CASSQTGGQSDEQYF	TGTGCCAGCAGCCAAACCGGAGGGCAGAGCGACGAGCAGTACTTC	-	-	TRBV11-3	TRBJ2-7